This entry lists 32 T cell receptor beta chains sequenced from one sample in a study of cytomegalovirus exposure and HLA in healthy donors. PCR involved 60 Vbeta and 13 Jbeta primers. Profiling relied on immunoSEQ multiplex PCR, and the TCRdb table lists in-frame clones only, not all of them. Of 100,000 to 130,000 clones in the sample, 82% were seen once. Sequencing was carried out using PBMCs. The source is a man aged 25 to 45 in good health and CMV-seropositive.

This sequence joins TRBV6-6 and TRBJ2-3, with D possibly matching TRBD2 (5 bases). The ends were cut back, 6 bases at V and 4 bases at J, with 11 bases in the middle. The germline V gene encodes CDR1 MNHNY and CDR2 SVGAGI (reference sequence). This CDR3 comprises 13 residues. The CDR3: CASSPSAADTQYF. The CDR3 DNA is TGTGCCAGCAGCCCCTCAGCGGCAGATACGCAGTATTTT.

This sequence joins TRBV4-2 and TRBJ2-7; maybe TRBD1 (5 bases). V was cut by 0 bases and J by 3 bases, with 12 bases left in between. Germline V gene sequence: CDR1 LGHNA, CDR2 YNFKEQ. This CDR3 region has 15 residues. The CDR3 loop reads CASSQEIVGLYEQYF. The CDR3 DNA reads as TGTGCCAGCAGCCAAGAGATCGTGGGGCTCTACGAGCAGTACTTC.

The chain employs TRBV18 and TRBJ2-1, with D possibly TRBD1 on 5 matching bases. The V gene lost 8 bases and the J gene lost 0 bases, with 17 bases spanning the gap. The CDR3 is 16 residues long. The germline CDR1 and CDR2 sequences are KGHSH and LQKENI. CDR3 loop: CASAKITGSSYNEQFF. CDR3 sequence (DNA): TGTGCCAGCGCCAAAATTACAGGAAGCTCCTACAATGAGCAGTTCTTC.

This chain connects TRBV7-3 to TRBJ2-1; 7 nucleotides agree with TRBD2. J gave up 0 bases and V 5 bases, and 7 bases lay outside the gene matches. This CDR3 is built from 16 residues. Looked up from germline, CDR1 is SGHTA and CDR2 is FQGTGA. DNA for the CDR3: TGTGCCAGCAGCCCAAGCGGGACCCGCTCCTACAATGAGCAGTTCTTC. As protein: CASSPSGTRSYNEQFF.

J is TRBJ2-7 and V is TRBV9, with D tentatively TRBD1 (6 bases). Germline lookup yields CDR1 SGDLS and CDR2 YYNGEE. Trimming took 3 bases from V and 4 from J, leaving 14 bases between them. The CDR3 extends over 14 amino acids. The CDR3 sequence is CASSAPGVTYEQYF. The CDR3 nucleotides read TGTGCCAGCAGCGCCCCAGGGGTAACGTACGAGCAGTACTTC.

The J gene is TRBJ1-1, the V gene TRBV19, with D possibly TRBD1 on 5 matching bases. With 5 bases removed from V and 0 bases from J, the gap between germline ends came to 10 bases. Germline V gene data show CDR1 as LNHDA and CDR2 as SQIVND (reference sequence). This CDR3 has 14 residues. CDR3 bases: TGTGCCAGTAGTGGGGGACTGCTGAACACTGAAGCTTTCTTT. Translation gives CASSGGLLNTEAFF.

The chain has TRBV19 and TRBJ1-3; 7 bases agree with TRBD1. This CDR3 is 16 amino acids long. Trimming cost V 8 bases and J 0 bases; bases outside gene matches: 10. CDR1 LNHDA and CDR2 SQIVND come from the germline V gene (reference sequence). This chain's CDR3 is CASGVWTGSSGNTIYF. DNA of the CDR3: TGTGCCAGTGGAGTCTGGACAGGCAGCTCTGGAAACACCATATATTTT. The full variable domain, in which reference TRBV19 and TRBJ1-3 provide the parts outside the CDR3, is DGGITQSPKYLFRKEGQNVTLSCEQNLNHDAMYWYRQDPGQGLRLIYYSQIVNDFQKGDIAEGYSVSREKKESFPLTVTSAQKNPTAFYLCASGVWTGSSGNTIYFGEGSWLTVV.

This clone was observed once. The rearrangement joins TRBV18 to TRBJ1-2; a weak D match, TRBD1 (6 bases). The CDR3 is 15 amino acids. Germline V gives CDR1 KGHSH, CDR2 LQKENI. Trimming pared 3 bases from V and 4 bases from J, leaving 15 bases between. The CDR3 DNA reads TGTGCCAGCTCACCTGGGCTGGACAGATCCTATGGCTACACCTTC. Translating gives CASSPGLDRSYGYTF.

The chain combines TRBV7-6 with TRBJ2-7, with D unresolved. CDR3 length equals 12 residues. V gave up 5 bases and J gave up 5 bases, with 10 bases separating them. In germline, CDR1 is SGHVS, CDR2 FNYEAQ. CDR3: CASSLLYDEQYF. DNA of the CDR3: TGTGCCAGCAGCCTTCTTTATGACGAGCAGTACTTC.

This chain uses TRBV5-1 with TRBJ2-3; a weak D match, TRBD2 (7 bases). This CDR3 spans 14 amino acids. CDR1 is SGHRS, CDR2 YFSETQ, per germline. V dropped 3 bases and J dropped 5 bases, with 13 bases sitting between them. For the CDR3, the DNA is TGCGCCAGCAGCTCTGGGGGGGCCTTAGATACGCAGTATTTT. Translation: CASSSGGALDTQYF.

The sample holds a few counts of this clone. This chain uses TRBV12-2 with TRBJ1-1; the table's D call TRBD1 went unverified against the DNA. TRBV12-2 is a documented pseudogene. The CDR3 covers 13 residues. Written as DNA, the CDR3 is TGTGCAAGTCTAGGGGGCTTGAGCACTGAAGCTTTCTTT. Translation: CASLGGLSTEAFF.

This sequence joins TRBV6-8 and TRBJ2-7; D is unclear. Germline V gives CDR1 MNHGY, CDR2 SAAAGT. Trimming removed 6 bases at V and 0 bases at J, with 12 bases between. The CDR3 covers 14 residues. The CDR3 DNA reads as TGTGCCAGCAGACCGCCTACGAGCTCCTACGAGCAGTACTTC. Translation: CASRPPTSSYEQYF.

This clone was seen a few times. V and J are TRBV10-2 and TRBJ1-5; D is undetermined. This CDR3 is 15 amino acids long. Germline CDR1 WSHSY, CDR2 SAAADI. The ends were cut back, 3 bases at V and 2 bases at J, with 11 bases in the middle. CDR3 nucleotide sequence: TGCGCCAGCAGTGACTACAGTGGTGGCAATCAGCCCCAGCATTTT. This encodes CASSDYSGGNQPQHF.

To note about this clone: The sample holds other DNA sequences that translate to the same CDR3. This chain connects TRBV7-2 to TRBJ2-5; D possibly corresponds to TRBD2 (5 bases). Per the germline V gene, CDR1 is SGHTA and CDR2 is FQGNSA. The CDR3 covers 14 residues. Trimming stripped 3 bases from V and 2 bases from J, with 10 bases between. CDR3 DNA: TGTGCCAGCAGCTTTCCAGGACTTCAAGAGACCCAGTACTTC. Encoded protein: CASSFPGLQETQYF.

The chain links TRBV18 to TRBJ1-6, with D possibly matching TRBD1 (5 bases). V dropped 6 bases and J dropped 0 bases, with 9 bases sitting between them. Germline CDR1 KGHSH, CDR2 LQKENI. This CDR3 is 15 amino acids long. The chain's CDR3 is CASSHDSSYNSPLHF. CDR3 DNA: TGTGCCAGCTCCCATGACAGCTCCTATAATTCACCCCTCCACTTT.

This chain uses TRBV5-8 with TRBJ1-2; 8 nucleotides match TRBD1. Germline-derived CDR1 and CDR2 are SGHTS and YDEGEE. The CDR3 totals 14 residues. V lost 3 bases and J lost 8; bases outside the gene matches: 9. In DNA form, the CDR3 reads TGTGCCAGCAGCTGGGGGACAGGCGTCGAGGGCTACACCTTC. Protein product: CASSWGTGVEGYTF.

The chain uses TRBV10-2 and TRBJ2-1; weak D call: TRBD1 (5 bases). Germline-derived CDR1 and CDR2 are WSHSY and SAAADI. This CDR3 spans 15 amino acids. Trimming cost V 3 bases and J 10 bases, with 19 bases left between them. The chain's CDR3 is CASSDQDTDLEEQFF. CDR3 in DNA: TGCGCCAGCAGTGATCAGGACACGGATCTTGAGGAGCAGTTCTTC.

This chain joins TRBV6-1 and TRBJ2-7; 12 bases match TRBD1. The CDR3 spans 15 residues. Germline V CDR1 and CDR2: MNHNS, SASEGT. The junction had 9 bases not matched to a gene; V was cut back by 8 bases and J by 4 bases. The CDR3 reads CASLPGQGAKYEQYF. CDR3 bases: TGTGCCAGCCTTCCGGGACAGGGGGCTAAGTACGAGCAGTACTTC.

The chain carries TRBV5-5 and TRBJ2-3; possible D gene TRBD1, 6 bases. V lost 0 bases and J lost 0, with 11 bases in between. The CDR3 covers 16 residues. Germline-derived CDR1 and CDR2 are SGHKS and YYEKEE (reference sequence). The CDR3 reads CASSLGTATSTDTQYF. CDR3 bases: TGTGCCAGCAGCTTGGGGACAGCCACTAGCACAGATACGCAGTATTTT. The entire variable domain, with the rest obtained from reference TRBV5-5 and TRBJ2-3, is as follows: DAGVTQSPTHLIKTRGQQVTLRCSPISGHKSVSWYQQVLGQGPQFIFQYYEKEERGRGNFPDRFSARQFPNYSSELNVNALLLGDSALYLCASSLGTATSTDTQYFGPGTRLTVL.

CDR3 amino acids: CASSLGQGRYNEQFF. The DNA for the CDR3 is TGTGCCAGCAGTTTAGGACAGGGAAGGTACAATGAGCAGTTCTTC. V gene TRBV27 combines with J gene TRBJ2-1; 8 bases map to TRBD1. Germline values: CDR1 MNHEY, CDR2 SMNVEV (reference sequence). The CDR3 covers 15 residues. V lost 2 bases and J lost 4; bases outside the gene matches: 4.

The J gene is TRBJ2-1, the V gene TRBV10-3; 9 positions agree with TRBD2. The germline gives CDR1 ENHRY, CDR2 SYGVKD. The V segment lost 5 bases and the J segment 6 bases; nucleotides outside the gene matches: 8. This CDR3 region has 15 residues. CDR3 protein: CAISSGGTYGNEQFF. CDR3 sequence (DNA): TGTGCCATCAGTAGCGGGGGGACCTACGGCAATGAGCAGTTCTTC.

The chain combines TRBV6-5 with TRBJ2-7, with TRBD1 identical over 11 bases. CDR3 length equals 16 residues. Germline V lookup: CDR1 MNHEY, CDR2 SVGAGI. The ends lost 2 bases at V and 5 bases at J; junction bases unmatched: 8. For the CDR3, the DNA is TGTGCCAGCAGTTACGTCCCGGGACAGGGGGGCCACGAGCAGTACTTC. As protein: CASSYVPGQGGHEQYF.

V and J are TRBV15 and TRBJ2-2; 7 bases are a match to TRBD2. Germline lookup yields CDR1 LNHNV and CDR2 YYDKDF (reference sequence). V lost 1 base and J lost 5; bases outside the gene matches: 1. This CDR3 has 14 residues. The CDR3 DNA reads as TGTGCCACCAGCAGAGTGGGGGGGACCGGGGAGCTGTTTTTT. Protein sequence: CATSRVGGTGELFF.

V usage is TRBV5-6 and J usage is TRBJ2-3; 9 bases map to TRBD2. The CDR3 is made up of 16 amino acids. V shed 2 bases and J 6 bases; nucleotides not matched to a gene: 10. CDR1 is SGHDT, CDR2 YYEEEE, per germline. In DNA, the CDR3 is TGTGCCAGCAGCTTCGTAGCGGGGGCCCTCCGGGATACGCAGTATTTT. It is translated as CASSFVAGALRDTQYF.

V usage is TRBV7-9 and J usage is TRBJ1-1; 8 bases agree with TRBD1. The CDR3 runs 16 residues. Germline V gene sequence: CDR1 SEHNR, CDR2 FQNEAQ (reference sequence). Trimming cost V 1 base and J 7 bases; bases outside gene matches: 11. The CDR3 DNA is TGTGCCAGCAGCTTAGATCAGGGGACAGGATGGCTTGAAGCTTTCTTT. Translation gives CASSLDQGTGWLEAFF. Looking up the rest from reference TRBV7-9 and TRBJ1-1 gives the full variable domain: DTGVSQNPRHKITKRGQNVTFRCDPISEHNRLYWYRQTLGQGPEFLTYFQNEAQLEKSRLLSDRFSAERPKGSFSTLEIQRTEQGDSAMYLCASSLDQGTGWLEAFFGQGTRLTVV.

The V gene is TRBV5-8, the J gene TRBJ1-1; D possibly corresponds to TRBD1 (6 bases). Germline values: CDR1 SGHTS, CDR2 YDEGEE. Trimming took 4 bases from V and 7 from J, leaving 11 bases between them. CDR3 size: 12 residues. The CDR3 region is CASSLGQLEAFF. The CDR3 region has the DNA TGTGCCAGCAGCCTTGGACAGCTTGAAGCTTTCTTT.

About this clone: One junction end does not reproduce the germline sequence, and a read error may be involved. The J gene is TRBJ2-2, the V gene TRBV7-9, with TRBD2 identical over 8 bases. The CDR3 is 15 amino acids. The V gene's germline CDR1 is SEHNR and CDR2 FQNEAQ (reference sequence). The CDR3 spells CSSSLSGTNTGELFF. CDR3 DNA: TGTTCCAGCAGCCTTAGCGGGACGAACACCGGGGAGCTGTTTTTT.

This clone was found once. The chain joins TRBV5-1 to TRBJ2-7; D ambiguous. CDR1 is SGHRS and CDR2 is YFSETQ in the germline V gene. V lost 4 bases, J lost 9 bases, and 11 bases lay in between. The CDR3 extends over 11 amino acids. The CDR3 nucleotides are TGCGCCAGCAGCCCCCCACTAAGGCAGTACTTC. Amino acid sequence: CASSPPLRQYF.

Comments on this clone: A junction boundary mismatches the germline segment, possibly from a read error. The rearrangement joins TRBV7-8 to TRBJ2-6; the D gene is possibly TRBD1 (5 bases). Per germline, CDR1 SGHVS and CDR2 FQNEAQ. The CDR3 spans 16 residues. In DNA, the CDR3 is TGTGCCAGCAGCCATCGACGGGTTCCTGGGGCCAACGGCCTGACTTTC. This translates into CASSHRRVPGANGLTF. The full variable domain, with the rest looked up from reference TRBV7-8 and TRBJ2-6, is GAGVSQSPRYKVAKRGQDVALRCDPISGHVSLFWYQQALGQGPEFLTYFQNEAQLDKSGLPSDRFFAERPEGSVSTLKIQRTQQEDSAVYLCASSHRRVPGANGLTFGAGSRLTVL.

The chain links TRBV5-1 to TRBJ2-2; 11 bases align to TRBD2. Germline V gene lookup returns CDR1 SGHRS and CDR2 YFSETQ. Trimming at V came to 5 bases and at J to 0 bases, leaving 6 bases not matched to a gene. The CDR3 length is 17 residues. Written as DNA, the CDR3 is TGCGCCAGCAGACTTGGACTAGCGGGCTCGAACACCGGGGAGCTGTTTTTT. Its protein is CASRLGLAGSNTGELFF.

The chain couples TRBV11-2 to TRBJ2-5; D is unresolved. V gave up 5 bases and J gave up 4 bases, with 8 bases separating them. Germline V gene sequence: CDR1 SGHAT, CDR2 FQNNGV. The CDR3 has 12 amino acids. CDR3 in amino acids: CASSDSGETQYF. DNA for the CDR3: TGTGCCAGCAGCGACTCGGGAGAGACCCAGTACTTC. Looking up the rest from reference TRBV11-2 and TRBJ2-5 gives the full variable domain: EAGVAQSPRYKIIEKRQSVAFWCNPISGHATLYWYQQILGQGPKLLIQFQNNGVVDDSQLPKDRFSAERLKGVDSTLKIQPAKLEDSAVYLCASSDSGETQYFGPGTRLLVL.

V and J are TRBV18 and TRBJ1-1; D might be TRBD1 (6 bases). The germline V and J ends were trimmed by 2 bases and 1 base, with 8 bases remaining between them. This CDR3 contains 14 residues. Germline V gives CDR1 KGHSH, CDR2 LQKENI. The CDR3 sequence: CASSPNRENTEAFF. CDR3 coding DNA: TGTGCCAGCTCACCAAACAGGGAGAACACTGAAGCTTTCTTT.